A single sample is the source of the 24 T cell receptor beta chains below, sequenced in a study of blood T cells in healthy people across ages. The authors ran a second PCR of about 7 to 11 cycles using a sample-barcoded 5' primer and a J-beta primer mix. TCRdb processed the 5' RACE reads anew with MiXCR; each CDR3 protein has one entry. The sample contains approximately 1.5 million distinct CDR3 sequences, almost 35% of which appear only once. The sample comprised blood. Receptors were obtained from a woman aged 25 to 39 in good health.

This rearrangement joins TRBV7-9 to TRBJ2-3; 8 bases are shared with TRBD2. The CDR3 contains 15 residues. Germline trimming cut 5 bases from V and 0 bases from J; bases unmatched to any gene: 4. CDR1 and CDR2 (germline): SEHNR, FQNEAQ (reference sequence). CDR3 sequence (DNA): TGTGCCAGCAGCATGAGCGGGGGTAGCACAGATACGCAGTATTTT. It encodes CASSMSGGSTDTQYF.

This clonotype was seen more than once but under ten times. The rearrangement links TRBV28 to TRBJ2-1; the D is unclear. Per germline, CDR1 MDHEN and CDR2 SYDVKM. CDR3 length: 13 residues. V gave up 1 base and J gave up 6 bases, with 7 bases separating them. For the CDR3, the DNA is TGTGCCAGCAGTTTATACGGAATCAATGAGCAGTTCTTC. This gives the protein CASSLYGINEQFF.

This clonotype was picked up a small number of times. This chain joins TRBV6-6 and TRBJ2-1; 9 nucleotides line up with TRBD1. V gave up 6 bases and J gave up 4 bases; unmatched junction bases: 10. CDR3 length: 16 residues. Germline V CDR1 and CDR2: MNHNY, SVGAGI (reference sequence). Here the CDR3 DNA reads TGTGCCAGCAGGGGGACGGGACAGGGAACTTACAATGAGCAGTTCTTC. This translates into CASRGTGQGTYNEQFF.

The chain combines TRBV5-1 with TRBJ2-6; 10 nucleotides line up with TRBD1. Germline V lookup: CDR1 SGHRS, CDR2 YFSETQ. V shed 3 bases and J 4 bases; nucleotides not matched to a gene: 7. The CDR3 spans 17 residues. This CDR3 is CASSYRDRGAGANVLTF. In DNA form, the CDR3 reads TGCGCCAGCAGCTACCGGGACAGGGGAGCGGGGGCCAACGTCCTGACTTTC.

Note on this clonotype: Relative to the germline gene, one junction end is altered; a read error may explain this. V and J are TRBV7-7 and TRBJ2-1; D perhaps matches TRBD2 (5 bases). Germline values: CDR1 SSHAT, CDR2 FNYEAQ (reference sequence). There are 13 residues in the CDR3. The CDR3 DNA reads as TGTGCCTGCAGCTTAGGACTCTACAATGAGCAGTTCTTC. Protein: CACSLGLYNEQFF.

DNA of the CDR3: TGTGCCAGCAGTAAACAGGGTAAAGGCGGCTACACCTTC. This sequence encodes CASSKQGKGGYTF. This chain uses TRBV28 with TRBJ1-2, with TRBD1 as a possible D gene (6 bases). The CDR3 covers 13 residues. Looked up from germline, CDR1 is MDHEN and CDR2 is SYDVKM. V lost 5 bases to trimming and J lost 8 bases, with 15 bases between them.

This chain uses TRBV12-5 with TRBJ1-2; the D is unclear. The CDR3 is 13 amino acids. In germline, CDR1 is LGHNT, CDR2 FRNRAP. V was pared by 7 bases and J by 6 bases, with 15 bases between. CDR3 sequence: CASDVGQIDGYTF. CDR3 coding DNA: TGTGCTAGTGATGTCGGGCAGATCGATGGCTACACCTTC.

In the case of this clonotype: The junction differs from germline at one of its ends, possibly a read error. The chain has TRBV7-3 and TRBJ2-1, with TRBD2 matching over 7 bases. Germline-derived CDR1 and CDR2 are SGHTA and FQGTGA. This CDR3 spans 14 amino acids. In nucleotides, the CDR3 is TGTGTCAGCAGCCTTGGTAGCGGGTCAAATGAGCAGTTCTTC. Residues: CVSSLGSGSNEQFF.

The rearrangement joins TRBV11-1 to TRBJ2-1, with D possibly matching TRBD1 (6 bases). The germline V and J ends were trimmed by 4 bases and 9 bases, with 16 bases remaining between them. Germline-derived CDR1 and CDR2 are SGHAT and FQDESV (reference sequence). CDR3 length equals 14 residues. The CDR3: CASSSRRGLGEQFF. The DNA for the CDR3 is TGTGCCAGCAGCTCCCGAAGGGGGTTAGGTGAGCAGTTCTTC.

This clonotype was recorded a few times. The chain combines TRBV3-1 with TRBJ2-7; perhaps TRBD2 as D (6 bases). Germline CDR1 LGHDT, CDR2 YNNKEL (reference sequence). The CDR3 spans 14 residues. With 5 bases removed from V and 1 base from J, the gap between germline ends came to 12 bases. Here the CDR3 reads CASSRLGASYEQYF. CDR3 coding DNA: TGTGCCAGCAGCAGACTAGGGGCATCCTACGAGCAGTACTTC.

V and J are TRBV7-2 and TRBJ2-1; 10 positions match TRBD2. The V gene end was trimmed by 1 base and the J gene end by 5 bases; junction bases not matched to a gene: 8. Germline assignment: CDR1 SGHTA and CDR2 FQGNSA. There are 17 residues in the CDR3. This chain's CDR3 is CASSLVMSSGSHNEQFF. The CDR3 bases are TGTGCCAGCAGCTTAGTAATGTCTAGCGGGAGTCACAATGAGCAGTTCTTC.

This clonotype was seen more than once but under ten times. V usage is TRBV20-1 and J usage is TRBJ2-7, with TRBD2 identical over 7 bases. This CDR3 comprises 13 residues. Trimming took 2 bases from V and 4 from J; bases not matched to a gene: 5. Germline CDR1 reads DFQATT; CDR2 reads SNEGSKA (reference sequence). The CDR3 sequence is CSARRDYGYEQYF. CDR3 DNA sequence: TGCAGTGCTAGACGGGACTATGGATACGAGCAGTACTTC.

The rearrangement uses TRBV4-1 and TRBJ2-1; 8 bases fit TRBD1. Germline CDR1 and CDR2: MGHRA and YSYEKL. Trimming removed 4 bases from V and 9 bases from J; junction bases left unmatched: 14. The CDR3 contains 16 residues. CDR3 residues: CASSPGQGRIFSEQFF. CDR3 coding DNA: TGCGCCAGCAGCCCCGGACAGGGCCGTATCTTCAGTGAGCAGTTCTTC.

J is TRBJ1-5 and V is TRBV6-1; the D gene is possibly TRBD1 (5 bases). This CDR3 contains 15 residues. V gave up 0 bases and J gave up 6 bases, with 12 bases separating them. The germline V gene has CDR1 MNHNS and CDR2 SASEGT. The CDR3 spells CASSEAMAGSQPQHF. Here the CDR3 DNA reads TGTGCCAGCAGTGAAGCAATGGCAGGGTCTCAGCCCCAGCATTTT.

In this sample, this clonotype turned up a few times. The chain carries TRBV28 and TRBJ2-1; 7 bases fit TRBD1. The CDR3 runs to 15 residues. Per germline, CDR1 MDHEN and CDR2 SYDVKM. V gave up 10 bases and J gave up 4 bases; unmatched junction bases: 13. This CDR3 is CATSRGDRIYNEQFF. As DNA, the CDR3 is TGTGCCACTAGTCGTGGGGACAGAATATACAATGAGCAGTTCTTC.

About this clonotype itself: A clone one base away is much larger, so this may be a read error. The rearrangement joins TRBV10-3 to TRBJ1-2; TRBD1 is a possible D gene (5 bases). Germline V gene sequence: CDR1 ENHRY, CDR2 SYGVKD. The CDR3 is 13 amino acids. V was shortened by 10 bases and J by 8 bases, with 20 bases between the two germline ends. The CDR3: CARTDSICGGYTF. CDR3 in DNA: TGTGCCAGGACCGACAGCATTTGTGGCGGCTACACCTTC.

On this clonotype itself: Sequence at one end of the junction differs from germline and may be a read error. The rearrangement uses TRBV15 and TRBJ2-1; D is ambiguous. The germline gives CDR1 LNHNV, CDR2 YYDKDF (reference sequence). This CDR3 comprises 15 residues. The CDR3 spells CTTSSPLPPRNEQFF. CDR3 bases: TGTACCACCAGCAGTCCCCTGCCGCCTAGAAATGAGCAGTTCTTC.

This clonotype occurred a few times. J is TRBJ1-1 and V is TRBV18; D is uncertain. Trimming removed 1 base from V and 3 bases from J, with 9 bases in between. This CDR3 region has 14 residues. Germline V gene sequence: CDR1 KGHSH, CDR2 LQKENI. CDR3 sequence: CASSPRQADTEAFF. The DNA of the CDR3 is TGTGCCAGCTCACCACGCCAGGCGGACACTGAAGCTTTCTTT.

As to this clonotype: Possible read error: a much larger clone is one base away. The genes are TRBV20-1 and TRBJ2-5; D remains ambiguous. Germline lookup yields CDR1 DFQATT and CDR2 SNEGSKA (reference sequence). There are 13 residues in the CDR3. Trimming took 8 bases from V and 0 from J, leaving 13 bases between them. CDR3 coding DNA: TGCAGTACCTACCCCCCGTACCAAGAGACCCAGTACTTC. It codes for CSTYPPYQETQYF.

This clonotype turned up a few times. J is TRBJ1-2 and V is TRBV27, with a tentative D call TRBD1 (6 bases). CDR3 length equals 15 residues. The V gene lost 2 bases and the J gene lost 4 bases, with 14 bases spanning the gap. CDR1 is MNHEY and CDR2 is SMNVEV in the germline V gene (reference sequence). In nucleotides, the CDR3 is TGTGCCAGCAGTTTAGGGGGGGGCGCCATCTATGGCTACACCTTC. This codes for CASSLGGGAIYGYTF.

The chain employs TRBV4-1 and TRBJ2-1; D may be TRBD2 (7 bases). V was trimmed by 1 base and J by 4 bases, leaving 17 bases between them. Germline lookup yields CDR1 MGHRA and CDR2 YSYEKL. The CDR3 has 17 residues. This CDR3 reads CASSQAGGPTFYNEQFF. The CDR3 bases are TGCGCCAGCAGCCAAGCGGGGGGCCCTACCTTTTACAATGAGCAGTTCTTC.

The gene calls are TRBV28 and TRBJ1-6, with a possible D match to TRBD1 (5 bases). The CDR3 covers 12 residues. Trimming stripped 7 bases from V and 10 bases from J, with 11 bases between. From germline, CDR1 is MDHEN and CDR2 SYDVKM. The CDR3 nucleotides read TGTGCCAGCAATCGGGGCGAATCACCCCTCCACTTT. It is translated as CASNRGESPLHF. Based on the CDR3 plus reference TRBV28 and TRBJ1-6, the full variable domain is DVKVTQSSRYLVKRTGEKVFLECVQDMDHENMFWYRQDPGLGLRLIYFSYDVKMKEKGDIPEGYSVSREKKERFSLILESASTNQTSMYLCASNRGESPLHFGNGTRLTVT.

Only a few counts were recorded for this clonotype. The CDR3 sequence: CASSQRLPSGGANEQFF. DNA for the CDR3: TGTGCCAGCAGCCAGCGTCTCCCTAGCGGGGGGGCTAATGAGCAGTTCTTC. The rearrangement links TRBV3-1 to TRBJ2-1; 12 nucleotides match TRBD2. From germline, CDR1 is LGHDT and CDR2 YNNKEL (reference sequence). This CDR3 contains 17 residues. The V gene end was trimmed by 3 bases and the J gene end by 7 bases; junction bases not matched to a gene: 10.

The chain joins TRBV20-1 to TRBJ2-5, with D possibly matching TRBD1 (5 bases). The length of the CDR3 is 14 residues. Between the trimmed V and J ends, which lost 7 bases and 5 bases, there was a span of 20 bases. Germline V gene lookup returns CDR1 DFQATT and CDR2 SNEGSKA (reference sequence). CDR3 sequence: CSVRQGVGFETQYF. Here the CDR3 DNA reads TGCAGTGTTAGGCAAGGGGTCGGCTTTGAGACCCAGTACTTC.